The 10 T cell receptor beta chains listed next were all sequenced from one sample in a study of naive and memory T cell subsets. Their recognized antigens are unknown. The beta constant-region primer was an equimolar mix of two oligonucleotides covering TRBC1 and TRBC2. The ligated cDNA underwent four PCR rounds using SP2 and nested alpha and beta constant-region primers. TCRdb re-called the UMI-ligation and nested PCR reads through MiXCR, storing one row per CDR3 protein. Found here are 150,000 or so distinct CDR3 sequences, 22% of them singletons; the top ten hold 0.09% to 0.13%. Overall study findings and caveats: Especially in CD8 cells, naive repertoires contained a few larger clonotypes, possibly CD45RA-re-expressing memory cells.

The sequencing sample was made of naive CD4+ T cells from blood. The source is a human donor in good health.

This clonotype was picked up many times. J is TRBJ2-1 and V is TRBV7-9, with TRBD2 as a possible D gene (5 bases). Trimming removed 8 bases at V and 6 bases at J, with 14 bases between. Germline CDR1 and CDR2: SEHNR and FQNEAQ (reference sequence). The CDR3 extends over 13 amino acids. The CDR3: CASEGDYRNEQFF. CDR3 DNA: TGTGCCAGCGAGGGCGACTATCGCAATGAGCAGTTCTTC.

V usage is TRBV20-1 and J usage is TRBJ2-7; 8 nucleotides align to TRBD2. The CDR3 consists of 13 residues. Germline assignment: CDR1 DFQATT and CDR2 SNEGSKA (reference sequence). J lost 2 bases, V lost 5 bases, and 5 bases had no gene match. The CDR3 spells CSALTSGTYEQYF. Written as DNA, the CDR3 is TGCAGTGCTCTTACTAGCGGAACCTACGAGCAGTACTTC.

The chain joins TRBV27 to TRBJ2-5, with D possibly being TRBD1 (5 bases). The V end lost 2 bases, the J end lost 2 bases, and 12 bases lay between the germline ends. Per germline, CDR1 MNHEY and CDR2 SMNVEV (reference sequence). The CDR3 is made up of 15 amino acids. Here the CDR3 DNA reads TGTGCCAGCAGTTTAATGGGGCATGATCAAGAGACCCAGTACTTC. Translating gives CASSLMGHDQETQYF.

This chain joins TRBV6-5 and TRBJ2-7; 11 positions match TRBD2. Per the germline V gene, CDR1 is MNHEY and CDR2 is SVGAGI. Germline trimming cut 6 bases from V and 10 bases from J; bases unmatched to any gene: 8. The CDR3 covers 13 residues. This chain's CDR3 is CASSRVGLAGQYF. The DNA of the CDR3 is TGTGCCAGCAGCAGGGTCGGACTAGCGGGCCAGTACTTC.

The chain recombines TRBV7-2 with TRBJ1-3, with D tentatively TRBD1 (5 bases). Germline-derived CDR1 and CDR2 are SGHTA and FQGNSA. V gave up 1 base and J gave up 4 bases, with 11 bases separating them. This CDR3 has 15 amino acids. The CDR3 region is CASSLVQGLGNTIYF. The CDR3 DNA sequence: TGTGCCAGCAGCTTAGTGCAGGGTCTCGGAAACACCATATATTTT.

V and J are TRBV7-2 and TRBJ2-1; TRBD2 aligns across 11 bases. J lost 4 bases, V lost 5 bases, and 4 bases had no gene match. This CDR3 has 15 amino acids. The germline V gene encodes CDR1 SGHTA and CDR2 FQGNSA. CDR3 DNA sequence: TGTGCCAGCAGCCAAGGGACTAGCGGTTACAATGAGCAGTTCTTC. This sequence encodes CASSQGTSGYNEQFF. The full variable domain, completed using reference TRBV7-2 and TRBJ2-1, is GAGVSQSPSNKVTEKGKDVELRCDPISGHTALYWYRQSLGQGLEFLIYFQGNSAPDKSGLPSDRFSAERTGGSVSTLTIQRTQQEDSAVYLCASSQGTSGYNEQFFGPGTRLTVL.

The rearrangement uses TRBV4-1 and TRBJ2-1, with 11 bases aligning to TRBD2. V trimming: 2 bases; J trimming: 7 bases; junction bases outside the gene matches: 7. CDR3 length: 16 amino acids. Germline values: CDR1 MGHRA, CDR2 YSYEKL. The CDR3 here is CASSQPTSGTKNEQFF. CDR3 nucleotides: TGCGCCAGCAGCCAACCGACTAGCGGGACAAAGAATGAGCAGTTCTTC.

This clonotype has a handful of counts. The CDR3 sequence: CASSVRDLNYNEQFF. The CDR3 bases are TGCGCCAGCAGCGTCCGGGACTTAAACTACAATGAGCAGTTCTTC. The rearrangement joins TRBV5-1 to TRBJ2-1; the D gene is possibly TRBD2 (6 bases). Trimming removed 4 bases at V and 3 bases at J, with 14 bases between. Germline values: CDR1 SGHRS, CDR2 YFSETQ. The CDR3 extends over 15 amino acids.

This clonotype turned up a few times. The chain couples TRBV29-1 to TRBJ2-1; D tentatively reads TRBD1 or TRBD2 (5 bases each). V was clipped by 4 bases and J by 7 bases, with 14 bases between them. The CDR3 spans 13 residues. From germline, CDR1 is SQVTM and CDR2 ANQGSEA. Here the CDR3 reads CSVAGTGMNEQFF. For the CDR3, the DNA is TGCAGCGTTGCAGGGACGGGTATGAATGAGCAGTTCTTC.

In its sample, this clonotype was seen many times. The chain recombines TRBV7-2 with TRBJ2-7, with TRBD1 matching over 8 bases. CDR1 and CDR2 (germline): SGHTA, FQGNSA. CDR3 length: 15 residues. V trimming: 1 base; J trimming: 2 bases; junction bases outside the gene matches: 4. For the CDR3, the DNA is TGTGCCAGCAGCTTAGGCGGGACAGGAGCCTACGAGCAGTACTTC. It codes for CASSLGGTGAYEQYF.